Sequencing of this T cell receptor beta chain was carried out in a study of molecular identifiers for immune sequencing clone quantification. The study, taken as a whole, reports: Researchers reportedly could pick up spiked Jurkat TCR RNA from one cell mixed into one million naive cells. Beyond 20 RNA copies, clones held over 97% of effector molecules, compared with under 1% in naive cells.

Germline lookup yields CDR1 SNHLY and CDR2 FYNNEI. The CDR3 totals 11 residues. As to this clonotype: Antigen: not known. This may arise from a read error, as a much more abundant clone is one base away.

Methods described previously, with TCR primers listed, were used for bulk TCR libraries. MiXCR, run by TCRdb on the PCR reads, gives a single entry per CDR3 protein. The table includes approximately 670,000 distinct CDR3 sequences, just under 20% detected once. This clonotype was obtained from a human donor in good health. Some libraries in this study had Jurkat cell RNA spiked in. The material sequenced was naive CD8+ T cells from blood, with Jurkat cell RNA spiked in. Described subset: FACS-sorted CD8+CD4-CCR7+CD45RA+ naive T cells. The chain joins TRBV2 to TRBJ2-7; D is unresolved. The CDR3 reads CALSSGYERYF. Written as DNA, the CDR3 is TGTGCCCTCAGTTCAGGATACGAGCGGTACTTC.